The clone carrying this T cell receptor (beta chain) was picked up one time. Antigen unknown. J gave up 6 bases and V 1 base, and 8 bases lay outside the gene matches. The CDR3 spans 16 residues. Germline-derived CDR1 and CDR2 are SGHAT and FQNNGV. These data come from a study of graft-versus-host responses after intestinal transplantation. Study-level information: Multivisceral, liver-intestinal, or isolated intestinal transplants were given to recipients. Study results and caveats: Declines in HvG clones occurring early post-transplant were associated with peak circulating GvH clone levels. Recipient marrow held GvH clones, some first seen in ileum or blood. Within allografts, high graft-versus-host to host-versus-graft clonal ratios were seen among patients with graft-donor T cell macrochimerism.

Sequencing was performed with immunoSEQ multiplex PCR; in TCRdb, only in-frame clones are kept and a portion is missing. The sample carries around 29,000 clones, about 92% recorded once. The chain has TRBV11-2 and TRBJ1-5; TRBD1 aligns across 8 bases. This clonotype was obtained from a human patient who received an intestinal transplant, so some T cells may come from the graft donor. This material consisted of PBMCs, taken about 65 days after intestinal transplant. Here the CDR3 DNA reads TGTGCCAGCAGCTTAGGCCGGACAGGGAGAGGTCAGCCCCAGCATTTT. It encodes CASSLGRTGRGQPQHF.